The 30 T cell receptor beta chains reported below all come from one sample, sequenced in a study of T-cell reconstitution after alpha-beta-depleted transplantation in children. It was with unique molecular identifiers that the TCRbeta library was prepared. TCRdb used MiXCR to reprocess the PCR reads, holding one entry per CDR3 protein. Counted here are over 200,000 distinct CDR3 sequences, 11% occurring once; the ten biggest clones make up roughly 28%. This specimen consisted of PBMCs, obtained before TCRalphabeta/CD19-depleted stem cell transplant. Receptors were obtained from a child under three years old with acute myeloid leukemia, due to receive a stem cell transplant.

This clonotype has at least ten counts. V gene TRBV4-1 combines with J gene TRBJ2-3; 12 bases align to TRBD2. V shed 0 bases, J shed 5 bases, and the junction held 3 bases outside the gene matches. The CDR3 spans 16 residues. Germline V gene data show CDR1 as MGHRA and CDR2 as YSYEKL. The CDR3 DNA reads TGCGCCAGCAGCCAAGATCCGGGACTAGCGGGAGATACGCAGTATTTT. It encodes CASSQDPGLAGDTQYF.

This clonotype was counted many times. As DNA, the CDR3 is TGTGCCAGCAGTGAGGGGATGGACTATGGCTACACCTTC. Amino acid sequence: CASSEGMDYGYTF. This rearrangement joins TRBV25-1 to TRBJ1-2, with unresolved D. The V and J ends lost 3 bases and 3 bases respectively, with 8 bases between them. Per germline, CDR1 MGHDK and CDR2 SYGVNS. The CDR3 is made up of 13 amino acids.

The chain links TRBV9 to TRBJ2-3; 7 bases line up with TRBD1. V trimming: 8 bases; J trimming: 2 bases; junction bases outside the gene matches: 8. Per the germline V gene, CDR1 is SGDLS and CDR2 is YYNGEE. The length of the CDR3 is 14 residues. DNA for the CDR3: TGTGCCAGTCCGCCCGGGACAGTCACAGATACGCAGTATTTT. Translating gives CASPPGTVTDTQYF.

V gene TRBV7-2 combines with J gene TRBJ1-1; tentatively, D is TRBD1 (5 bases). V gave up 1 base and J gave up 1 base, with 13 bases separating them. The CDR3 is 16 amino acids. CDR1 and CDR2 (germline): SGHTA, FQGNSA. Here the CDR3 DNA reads TGTGCCAGCAGCTTAGGGGGGACCTTGAAGAACACTGAAGCTTTCTTT. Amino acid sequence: CASSLGGTLKNTEAFF. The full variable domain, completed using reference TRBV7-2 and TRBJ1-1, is GAGVSQSPSNKVTEKGKDVELRCDPISGHTALYWYRQSLGQGLEFLIYFQGNSAPDKSGLPSDRFSAERTGGSVSTLTIQRTQQEDSAVYLCASSLGGTLKNTEAFFGQGTRLTVV.

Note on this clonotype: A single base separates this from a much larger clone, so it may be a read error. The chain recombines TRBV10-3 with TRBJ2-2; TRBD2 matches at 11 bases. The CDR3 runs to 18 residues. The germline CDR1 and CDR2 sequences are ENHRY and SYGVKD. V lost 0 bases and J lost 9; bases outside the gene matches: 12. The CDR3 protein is CAISESPTSGRGTWELFF. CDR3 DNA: TGTGCCATCAGTGAGTCTCCTACTAGCGGGAGAGGGACCTGGGAGCTGTTTTTT.

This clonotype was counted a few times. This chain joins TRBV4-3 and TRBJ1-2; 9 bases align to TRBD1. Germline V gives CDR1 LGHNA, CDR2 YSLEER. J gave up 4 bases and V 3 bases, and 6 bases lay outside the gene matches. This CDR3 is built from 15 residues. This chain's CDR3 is CASSQARDRAYGYTF. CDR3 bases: TGCGCCAGCAGCCAGGCCCGGGACAGGGCCTATGGCTACACCTTC.

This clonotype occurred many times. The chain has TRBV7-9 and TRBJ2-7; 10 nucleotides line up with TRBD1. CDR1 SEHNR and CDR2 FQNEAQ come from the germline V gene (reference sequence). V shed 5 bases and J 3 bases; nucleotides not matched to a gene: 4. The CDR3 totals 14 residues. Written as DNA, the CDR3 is TGTGCCAGCAGCACATGGACAGGGGGCTACGAGCAGTACTTC. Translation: CASSTWTGGYEQYF.

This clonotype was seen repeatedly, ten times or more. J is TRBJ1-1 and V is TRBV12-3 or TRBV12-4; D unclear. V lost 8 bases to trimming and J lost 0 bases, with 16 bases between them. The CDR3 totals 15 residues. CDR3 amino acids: CASVKGANMNTEAFF. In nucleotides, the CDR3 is TGTGCCAGCGTAAAGGGTGCCAACATGAACACTGAAGCTTTCTTT.

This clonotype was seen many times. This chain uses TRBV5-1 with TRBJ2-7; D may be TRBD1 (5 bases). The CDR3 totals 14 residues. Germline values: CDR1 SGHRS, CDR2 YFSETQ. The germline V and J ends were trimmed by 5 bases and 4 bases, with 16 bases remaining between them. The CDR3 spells CASRPVTDTYEQYF. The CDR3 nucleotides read TGCGCCAGCAGACCTGTGACAGACACGTACGAGCAGTACTTC.

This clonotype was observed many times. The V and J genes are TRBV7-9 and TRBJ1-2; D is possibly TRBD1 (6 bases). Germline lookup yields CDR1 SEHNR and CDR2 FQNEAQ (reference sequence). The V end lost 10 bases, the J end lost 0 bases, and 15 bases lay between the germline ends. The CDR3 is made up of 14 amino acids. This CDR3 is CAIPTGLTNYGYTF. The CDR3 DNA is TGTGCCATTCCGACAGGCCTAACTAACTATGGCTACACCTTC.

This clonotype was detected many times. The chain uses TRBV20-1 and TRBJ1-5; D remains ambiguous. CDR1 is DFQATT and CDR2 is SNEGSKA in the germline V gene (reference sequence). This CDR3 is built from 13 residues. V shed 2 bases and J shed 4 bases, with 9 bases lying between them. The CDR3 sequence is CSARFRVNQPQHF. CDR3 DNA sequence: TGCAGTGCTAGATTTCGGGTAAATCAGCCCCAGCATTTT.

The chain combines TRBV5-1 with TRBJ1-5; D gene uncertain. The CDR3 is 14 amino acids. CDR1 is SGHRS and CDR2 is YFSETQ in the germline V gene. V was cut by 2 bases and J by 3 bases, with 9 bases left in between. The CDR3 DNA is TGCGCCAGCAGCTTAGAGGGAGACAATCAGCCCCAGCATTTT. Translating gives CASSLEGDNQPQHF.

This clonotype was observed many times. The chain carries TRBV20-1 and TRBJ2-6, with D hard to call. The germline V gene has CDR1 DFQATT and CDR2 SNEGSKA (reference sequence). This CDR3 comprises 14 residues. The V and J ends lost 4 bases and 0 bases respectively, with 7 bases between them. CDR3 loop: CSAIDRSGANVLTF. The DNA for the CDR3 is TGCAGTGCTATCGACCGCTCTGGGGCCAACGTCCTGACTTTC.

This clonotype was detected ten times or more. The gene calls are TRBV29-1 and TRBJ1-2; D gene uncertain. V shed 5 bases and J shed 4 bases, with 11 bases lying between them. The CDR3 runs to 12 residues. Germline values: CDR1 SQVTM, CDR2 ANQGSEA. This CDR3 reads CSVRREAYGYTF. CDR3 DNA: TGCAGCGTTAGGAGAGAAGCCTATGGCTACACCTTC.

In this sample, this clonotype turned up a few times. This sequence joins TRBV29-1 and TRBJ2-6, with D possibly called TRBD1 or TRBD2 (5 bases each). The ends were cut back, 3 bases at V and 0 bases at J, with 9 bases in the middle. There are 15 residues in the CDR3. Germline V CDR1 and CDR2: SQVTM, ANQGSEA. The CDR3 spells CSVEGDSSGANVLTF. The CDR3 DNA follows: TGCAGCGTTGAGGGAGACAGCTCTGGGGCCAACGTCCTGACTTTC.

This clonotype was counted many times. CDR3 loop: CASSISAGGEAFF. CDR3 DNA: TGTGCCAGTAGTATTTCCGCTGGAGGTGAAGCTTTCTTT. The chain couples TRBV19 to TRBJ1-1, with unresolved D. CDR3 length: 13 residues. Germline V gene data show CDR1 as LNHDA and CDR2 as SQIVND (reference sequence). Trimming stripped 3 bases from V and 7 bases from J, with 12 bases between. Full variable domain (remainder filled in from reference TRBV19 and TRBJ1-1): DGGITQSPKYLFRKEGQNVTLSCEQNLNHDAMYWYRQDPGQGLRLIYYSQIVNDFQKGDIAEGYSVSREKKESFPLTVTSAQKNPTAFYLCASSISAGGEAFFGQGTRLTVV.

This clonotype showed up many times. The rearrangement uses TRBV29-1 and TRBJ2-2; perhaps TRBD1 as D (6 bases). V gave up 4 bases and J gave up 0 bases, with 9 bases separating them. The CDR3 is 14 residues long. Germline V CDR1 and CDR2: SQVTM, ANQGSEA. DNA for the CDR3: TGCAGCGTTGCCAAGGGGGCGAACACCGGGGAGCTGTTTTTT. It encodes CSVAKGANTGELFF.

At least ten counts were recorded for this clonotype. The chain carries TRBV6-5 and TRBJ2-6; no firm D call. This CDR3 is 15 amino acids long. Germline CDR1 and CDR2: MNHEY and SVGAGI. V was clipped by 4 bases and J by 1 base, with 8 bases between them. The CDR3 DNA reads TGTGCCAGCAGTTCCATTGGATCTGGGGCCAACGTCCTGACTTTC. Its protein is CASSSIGSGANVLTF.

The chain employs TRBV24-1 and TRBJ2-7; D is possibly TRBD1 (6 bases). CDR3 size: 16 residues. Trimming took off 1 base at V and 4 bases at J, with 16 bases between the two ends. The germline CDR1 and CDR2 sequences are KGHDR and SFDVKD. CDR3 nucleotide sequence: TGTGCCACCAGTGATTTTTCGATGACAGGCACTTACGAGCAGTACTTC. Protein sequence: CATSDFSMTGTYEQYF.

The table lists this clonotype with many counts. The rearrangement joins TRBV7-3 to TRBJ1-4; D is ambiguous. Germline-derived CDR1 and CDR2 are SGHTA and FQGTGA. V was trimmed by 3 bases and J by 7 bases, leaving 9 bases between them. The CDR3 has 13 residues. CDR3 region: CASSFQDGEKLFF. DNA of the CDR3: TGTGCCAGCAGCTTTCAGGACGGTGAAAAACTGTTTTTT.

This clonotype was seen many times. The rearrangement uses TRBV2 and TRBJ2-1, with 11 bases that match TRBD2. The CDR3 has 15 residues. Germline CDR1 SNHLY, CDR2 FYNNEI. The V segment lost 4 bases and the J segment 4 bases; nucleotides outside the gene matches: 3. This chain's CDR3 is CASSGLAGGYNEQFF. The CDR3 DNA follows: TGTGCCAGCAGTGGGCTAGCGGGGGGATACAATGAGCAGTTCTTC.

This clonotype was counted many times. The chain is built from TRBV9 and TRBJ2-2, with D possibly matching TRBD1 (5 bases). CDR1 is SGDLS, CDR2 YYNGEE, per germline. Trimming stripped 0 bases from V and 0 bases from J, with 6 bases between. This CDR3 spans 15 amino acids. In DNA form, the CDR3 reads TGTGCCAGCAGCGTAGGGGGCGCGAACACCGGGGAGCTGTTTTTT. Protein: CASSVGGANTGELFF.

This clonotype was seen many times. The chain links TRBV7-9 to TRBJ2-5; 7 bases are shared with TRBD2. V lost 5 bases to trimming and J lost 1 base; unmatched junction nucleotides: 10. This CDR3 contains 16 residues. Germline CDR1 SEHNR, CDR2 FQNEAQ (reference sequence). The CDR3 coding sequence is TGTGCCAGCAGCCTTCTTATCGCGGGGGTCCAAGAGACCCAGTACTTC. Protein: CASSLLIAGVQETQYF.

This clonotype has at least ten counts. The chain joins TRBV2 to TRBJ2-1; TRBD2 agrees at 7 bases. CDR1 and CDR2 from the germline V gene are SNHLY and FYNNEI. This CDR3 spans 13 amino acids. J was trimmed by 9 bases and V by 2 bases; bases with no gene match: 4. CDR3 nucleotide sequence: TGTGCCAGCAGTGAATCGGGGGGAGGTGAGCAGTTCTTC. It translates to CASSESGGGEQFF.

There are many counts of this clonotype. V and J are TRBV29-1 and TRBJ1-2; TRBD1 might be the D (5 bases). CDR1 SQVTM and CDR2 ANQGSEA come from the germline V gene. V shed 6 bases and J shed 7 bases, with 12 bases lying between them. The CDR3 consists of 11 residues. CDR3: CSVEKGSGYTF. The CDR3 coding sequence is TGCAGCGTCGAAAAGGGGTCTGGCTACACCTTC.

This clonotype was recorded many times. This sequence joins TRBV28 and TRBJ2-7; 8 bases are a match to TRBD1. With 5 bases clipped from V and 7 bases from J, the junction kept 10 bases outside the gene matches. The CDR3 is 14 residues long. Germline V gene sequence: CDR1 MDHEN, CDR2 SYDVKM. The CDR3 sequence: CASSLSDRVYEQYF. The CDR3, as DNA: TGTGCCAGCAGTCTATCGGACAGGGTCTATGAGCAGTACTTC.

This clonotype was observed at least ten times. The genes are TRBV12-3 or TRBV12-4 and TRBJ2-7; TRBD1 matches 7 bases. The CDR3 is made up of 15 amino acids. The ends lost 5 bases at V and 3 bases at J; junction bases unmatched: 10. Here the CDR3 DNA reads TGTGCCAGCAGTCTGTACAGGGGTTCCCTCTACGAGCAGTACTTC. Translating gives CASSLYRGSLYEQYF.

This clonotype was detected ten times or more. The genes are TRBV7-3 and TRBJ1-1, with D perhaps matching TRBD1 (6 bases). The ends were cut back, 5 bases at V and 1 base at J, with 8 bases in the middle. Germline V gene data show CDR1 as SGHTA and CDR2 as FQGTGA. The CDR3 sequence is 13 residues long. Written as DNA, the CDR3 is TGTGCCAGCAGCCAACAGGGGAACACTGAAGCTTTCTTT. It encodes CASSQQGNTEAFF.

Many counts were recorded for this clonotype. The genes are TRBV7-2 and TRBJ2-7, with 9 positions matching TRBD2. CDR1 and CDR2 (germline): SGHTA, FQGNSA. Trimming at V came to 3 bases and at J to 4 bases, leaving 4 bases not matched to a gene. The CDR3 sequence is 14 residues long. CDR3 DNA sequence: TGTGCCAGCAGCTTGGGTAGCGGGAGTTACGAGCAGTACTTC. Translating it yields CASSLGSGSYEQYF. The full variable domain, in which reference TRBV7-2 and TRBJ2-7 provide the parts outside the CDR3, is GAGVSQSPSNKVTEKGKDVELRCDPISGHTALYWYRQSLGQGLEFLIYFQGNSAPDKSGLPSDRFSAERTGGSVSTLTIQRTQQEDSAVYLCASSLGSGSYEQYFGPGTRLTVT.

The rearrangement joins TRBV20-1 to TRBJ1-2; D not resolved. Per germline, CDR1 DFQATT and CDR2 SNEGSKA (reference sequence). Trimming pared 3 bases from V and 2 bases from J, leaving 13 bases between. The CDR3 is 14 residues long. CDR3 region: CSASLSGRNYGYTF. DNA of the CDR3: TGCAGTGCTAGCCTATCGGGTAGAAACTATGGCTACACCTTC.